The table lists the clone carrying this T cell receptor (beta chain) with many counts. The data are from a study of T cells after yellow fever vaccination. As for the study in general: Sorting of the EM, EMRA, CM and Tscm memory subsets was carried out using CD3, CD45RA, CCR7 and CD95. The study, taken as a whole, reports: Researchers noted that a small share of clonotypes showed up in both CD4 and CD8 compartments. Most primary-vaccination clones reappeared after the booster (approximately 96% CD4, 85% to 90% CD8).

A process of 5'RACE template switching, which added a universal primer site and UMIs, was used to make TCR cDNA. TCRdb analysed the 5' RACE reads with MiXCR anew, one entry per CDR3 protein. The sample consists of about 53,000 distinct CDR3 sequences, around 6.2% of them appearing once. CDR1 MNHEY and CDR2 SMNVEV come from the germline V gene (reference sequence). Trimming shortened V by 3 bases and J by 2 bases, and 8 bases separated the two germline ends. The CDR3 totals 13 residues. The sequence derives from a man between 18 and 29 years old who received the YFV17D yellow fever vaccine. V and J are TRBV27 and TRBJ2-7, with a tentative D call TRBD1 (5 bases). The sample in question was PBMCs, either bulk or a sorted T-cell subset (CD4+, CD8+, memory, or dextramer-sorted; not recorded which), obtained on the day of the yellow fever booster vaccination. The chain's CDR3 is CASSFGAAYEQYF. For the CDR3, the DNA is TGTGCCAGCAGTTTTGGGGCCGCCTACGAGCAGTACTTC.